The sample holds one count of the clone carrying this T cell receptor beta chain. This record comes from a study of blood T cell repertoires in COVID-19. Germline V gene data show CDR1 as SGDLS and CDR2 as YYNGEE. The CDR3 covers 19 residues. After removal of 0 bases from V and 1 base from J, the junction contained 6 bases not matched to a gene. The assay was immunoSEQ multiplex PCR, and TCRdb's table has in-frame clones only and misses some. The table records about 110,000 clones, around 88% of them present only once. The sample taken for sequencing was peripheral blood. The gene calls are TRBV9 and TRBJ2-1, with 14 bases identical to TRBD2. The sequence derives from a woman in her 50s with active or convalescent COVID-19. CDR3 residues: CASSVATGLAGASYNEQFF. DNA of the CDR3: TGTGCCAGCAGCGTAGCTACGGGACTAGCGGGGGCTTCCTACAATGAGCAGTTCTTC.